The entry that follows covers one T cell receptor (beta chain) sequence. Its specificity is unknown. Pooling of second doses given at about 4 or about 12 weeks was done. These data originate in a study of T cell responses to AZD1222 COVID-19 vaccine. Study-level results: Per reports, nearly half of all spike-specific TCRs target regions that are unmutated in variants. Clonal diversity was possibly underestimated; the donors were predominantly white British and more often female. Repertoires in all cases were sampled only once the peak T cell response had passed.

Sequenced by immunoSEQ multiplex PCR; TCRdb stores in-frame clones only, minus some. Of 110,000 or so clones detected, around 84% appear once; the ten largest clones hold approximately 16%. The clonotype comes from an adult who received the AZD1222 COVID-19 vaccine. This material consisted of peripheral blood, taken 28 days after the second AZD1222 dose.

This CDR3 reads CASSEESQLFEQFF. The CDR3 coding sequence is TGTGCCAGCAGTGAGGAAAGTCAGCTTTTTGAGCAGTTCTTC. This chain uses TRBV6-1 with TRBJ2-1, with unresolved D. The length of the CDR3 is 14 residues. Germline values: CDR1 MNHNS, CDR2 SASEGT. V lost 3 bases, J lost 9 bases, and 15 bases lay in between.